One and the same sample provided the 17 T cell receptor beta chains below, sequenced in a study of OX40 agonist ivuxolimab in advanced cancers. Some clones are missing from TCRdb's copy, which holds only in-frame ones; the method was immunoSEQ multiplex PCR. The sample consists of about 51,000 clones, about 80% of them appearing once. Specimen: CD4+ or CD8+ T cells sorted from blood, collected in a trial of the OX40 agonist ivuxolimab. These TCRs come from an adult with an advanced solid tumor such as melanoma, head and neck, liver or kidney cancer.

CDR3 loop: CASRLALTGDDFYGYTF. The CDR3 DNA sequence: TGTGCAAGTCGCTTAGCCCTGACAGGGGACGATTTCTATGGCTACACCTTC. The V call is TRBV12-2, the J call TRBJ1-2; the table names TRBD1, a call not compared with the DNA. TRBV12-2 is a known pseudogene. The CDR3 totals 17 residues.

The V gene is TRBV2, the J gene TRBJ1-5; D is undetermined. Trimming took off 9 bases at V and 2 bases at J, with 8 bases between the two ends. Germline V lookup: CDR1 SNHLY, CDR2 FYNNEI. The CDR3 totals 12 residues. DNA for the CDR3: TGTGCCAGAGGCCTAGGCAATCAGCCCCAGCATTTT. Translation: CARGLGNQPQHF.

V is TRBV5-1 and J is TRBJ2-1; 10 nucleotides match TRBD1. The V gene end was trimmed by 4 bases and the J gene end by 8 bases; junction bases not matched to a gene: 6. Germline V CDR1 and CDR2: SGHRS, YFSETQ. CDR3 size: 14 residues. CDR3 DNA sequence: TGCGCCAGCAGCCGGGACAGGGGATCCTATGAGCAGTTCTTC. As protein: CASSRDRGSYEQFF.

With regard to this clone: An end of the junction differs from the germline gene, which may be a read error. The chain combines TRBV5-1 with TRBJ1-6; no firm D call. This CDR3 has 15 residues. Looked up from germline, CDR1 is SGHRS and CDR2 is YFSETQ. The CDR3 protein is CASSLEARTASALHF. As DNA, the CDR3 is TGCGCCAGCAGCTTGGAAGCCAGAACAGCTTCAGCCCTCCACTTT.

This chain links TRBV18 with TRBJ2-5; D perhaps matches TRBD1 (5 bases). Trimming removed 5 bases from V and 5 bases from J, with 18 bases in between. The germline gives CDR1 KGHSH, CDR2 LQKENI. The CDR3 is 15 amino acids. Here the CDR3 reads CASSSLAGMGETQYF. The CDR3, as DNA: TGTGCCAGCTCATCATTAGCAGGGATGGGGGAGACCCAGTACTTC.

This clone was seen more than once but under ten times. In the same sample, other DNA sequences code for this CDR3. The J gene is TRBJ1-1, the V gene TRBV4-1, with D perhaps matching TRBD1 (6 bases). The germline gives CDR1 MGHRA, CDR2 YSYEKL. CDR3 size: 15 residues. V lost 1 base, J lost 3 bases, and 12 bases lay in between. The chain's CDR3 is CASSQGWGADTEAFF. The CDR3 region has the DNA TGCGCCAGCAGCCAAGGTTGGGGGGCGGACACTGAAGCTTTCTTT.

V usage is TRBV5-6 and J usage is TRBJ1-5; 7 bases align to TRBD1. V was clipped by 4 bases and J by 4 bases; unmatched bases: 5. This CDR3 is built from 14 residues. Germline CDR1 SGHDT, CDR2 YYEEEE. The CDR3 region is CASSPGTANQPQHF. The CDR3 DNA sequence: TGTGCCAGCAGCCCCGGGACAGCGAATCAGCCCCAGCATTTT. Full variable domain (rest looked up from reference TRBV5-6 and TRBJ1-5): DAGVTQSPTHLIKTRGQQVTLRCSPKSGHDTVSWYQQALGQGPQFIFQYYEEEERQRGNFPDRFSGHQFPNYSSELNVNALLLGDSALYLCASSPGTANQPQHFGDGTRLSIL.

The genes are TRBV6-6 and TRBJ1-4, with 7 bases lining up with TRBD1. CDR1 and CDR2 from the germline V gene are MNHNY and SVGAGI (reference sequence). This CDR3 has 15 residues. Trimming cost V 6 bases and J 7 bases; bases outside gene matches: 11. The CDR3 coding sequence is TGTGCCAGCAGAGGGGCGACAGGGATGAGTGAAAAACTGTTTTTT. Translation gives CASRGATGMSEKLFF.

The sample holds one count of this clone. CDR3 amino acids: CASSLGQVVSYEQYF. The CDR3 DNA is TGTGCCAGCAGCTTGGGACAGGTTGTATCCTACGAGCAGTACTTC. The rearrangement uses TRBV11-3 and TRBJ2-7, with 8 bases fitting TRBD1. The V gene's germline CDR1 is SGHNT and CDR2 YENEEA. V lost 3 bases and J lost 1; bases outside the gene matches: 5. This CDR3 is built from 15 residues.

The gene calls are TRBV7-6 and TRBJ1-1; 7 nucleotides match TRBD1. Per germline, CDR1 SGHVS and CDR2 FNYEAQ. V shed 1 base and J 9 bases; nucleotides not matched to a gene: 5. This CDR3 has 13 residues. The CDR3 sequence: CASSLDRDSQAFF. The DNA of the CDR3 is TGTGCCAGCAGCTTAGATAGGGACAGCCAAGCTTTCTTT.

This chain links TRBV6-5 with TRBJ2-1; no clear D gene. Trimming removed 2 bases at V and 4 bases at J, with 12 bases between. The V gene's germline CDR1 is MNHEY and CDR2 SVGAGI. This CDR3 is 15 amino acids long. CDR3 residues: CASSYGDPNYNEQFF. In nucleotides, the CDR3 is TGTGCCAGCAGTTACGGCGACCCGAATTACAATGAGCAGTTCTTC.

V is TRBV9 and J is TRBJ1-1; D is possibly TRBD1 (5 bases). The CDR3 extends over 15 amino acids. Trimming stripped 4 bases from V and 1 base from J, with 14 bases between. Germline CDR1 SGDLS, CDR2 YYNGEE. The CDR3 sequence: CASSSPRQGNTEAFF. CDR3 in DNA: TGTGCCAGCAGCTCTCCCCGGCAGGGGAACACTGAAGCTTTCTTT.

The chain uses TRBV7-3 and TRBJ1-1; D gene unclear. The CDR3 contains 14 residues. Germline V gives CDR1 SGHTA, CDR2 FQGTGA. V lost 1 base, J lost 6 bases, and 12 bases lay in between. CDR3 sequence (DNA): TGTGCCAGCAGCTTAAACGGTTTGAGTGCTGAAGCTTTCTTT. It is translated as CASSLNGLSAEAFF.

The genes are TRBV7-8 and TRBJ1-3, with a weak D call TRBD1 (6 bases). The CDR3 has 19 residues. Trimming took off 7 bases at V and 0 bases at J, with 25 bases between the two ends. CDR1 and CDR2 from the germline V gene are SGHVS and FQNEAQ. The CDR3 sequence is CASTPNLSPGAGSGNTIYF. In DNA form, the CDR3 reads TGTGCCAGCACTCCGAACCTATCCCCAGGGGCTGGCTCTGGAAACACCATATATTTT.

The J gene is TRBJ2-7, the V gene TRBV2, with unresolved D. CDR1 and CDR2 (germline): SNHLY, FYNNEI. This CDR3 is built from 11 residues. The germline V and J ends were trimmed by 3 bases and 4 bases, with 4 bases remaining between them. The CDR3 reads CASSEKYEQYF. The CDR3 coding sequence is TGTGCCAGCAGTGAGAAATACGAGCAGTACTTC. The variable domain in full, with the rest retrieved from reference TRBV2 and TRBJ2-7, is EPEVTQTPSHQVTQMGQEVILRCVPISNHLYFYWYRQILGQKVEFLVSFYNNEISEKSEIFDDQFSVERPDGSNFTLKIRSTKLEDSAMYFCASSEKYEQYFGPGTRLTVT.

This clone was observed once. V is TRBV13 and J is TRBJ1-2, with 8 bases matching TRBD1. Germline values: CDR1 PRHDT, CDR2 FYEKMQ (reference sequence). The CDR3 has 15 residues. V dropped 5 bases and J dropped 2; count of bases not matched to a gene: 7. CDR3 region: CASSPGQGGNYGYTF. The DNA of the CDR3 is TGTGCCAGCAGCCCAGGACAGGGCGGCAACTATGGCTACACCTTC.

This sequence joins TRBV18 and TRBJ2-1; 8 bases align to TRBD2. Germline CDR1 reads KGHSH; CDR2 reads LQKENI. CDR3 size: 17 residues. The trim removed 3 bases at V and 0 bases at J, leaving 7 bases unmatched. CDR3 loop: CASSPRLARASYNEQFF. The CDR3 nucleotides read TGTGCCAGCTCACCTCGACTAGCGCGTGCCTCCTACAATGAGCAGTTCTTC.